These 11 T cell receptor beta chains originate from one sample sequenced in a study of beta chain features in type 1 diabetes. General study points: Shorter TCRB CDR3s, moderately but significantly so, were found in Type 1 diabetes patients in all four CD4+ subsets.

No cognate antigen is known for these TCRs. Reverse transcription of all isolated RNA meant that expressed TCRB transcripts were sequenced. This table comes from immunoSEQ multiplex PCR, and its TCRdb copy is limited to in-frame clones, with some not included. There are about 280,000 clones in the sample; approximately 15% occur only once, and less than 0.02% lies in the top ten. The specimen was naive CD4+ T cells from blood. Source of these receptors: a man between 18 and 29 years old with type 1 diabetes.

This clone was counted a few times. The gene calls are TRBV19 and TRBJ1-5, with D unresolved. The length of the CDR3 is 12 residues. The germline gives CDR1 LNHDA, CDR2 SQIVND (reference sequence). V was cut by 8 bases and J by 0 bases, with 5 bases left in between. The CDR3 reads CASAYSNQPQHF. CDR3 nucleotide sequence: TGTGCCAGTGCGTATAGCAATCAGCCCCAGCATTTT.

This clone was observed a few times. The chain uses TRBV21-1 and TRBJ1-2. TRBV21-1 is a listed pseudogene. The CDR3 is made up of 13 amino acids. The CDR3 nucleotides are TGTGCCAGCAGCGGGCCACGGGGGGATGGCTACACCTTC. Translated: CASSGPRGDGYTF.

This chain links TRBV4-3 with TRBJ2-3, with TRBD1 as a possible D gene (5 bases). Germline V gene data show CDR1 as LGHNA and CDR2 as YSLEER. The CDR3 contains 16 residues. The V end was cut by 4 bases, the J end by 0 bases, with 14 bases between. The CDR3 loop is CASSRQGFTSTDTQYF. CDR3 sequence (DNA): TGCGCCAGCAGCCGTCAGGGATTCACTAGCACAGATACGCAGTATTTT.

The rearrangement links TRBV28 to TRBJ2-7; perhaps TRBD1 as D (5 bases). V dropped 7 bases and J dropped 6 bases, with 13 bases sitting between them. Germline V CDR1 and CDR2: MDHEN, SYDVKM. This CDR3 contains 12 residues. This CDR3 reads CASTLGEGEQYF. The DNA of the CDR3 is TGTGCCAGCACCCTAGGGGAAGGCGAGCAGTACTTC.

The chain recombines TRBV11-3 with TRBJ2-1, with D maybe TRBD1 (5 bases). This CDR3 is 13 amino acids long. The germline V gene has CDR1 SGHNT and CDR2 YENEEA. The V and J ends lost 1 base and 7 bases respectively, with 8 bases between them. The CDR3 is CASSLVAGNEQFF. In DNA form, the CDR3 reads TGTGCCAGCAGCTTAGTCGCAGGGAATGAGCAGTTCTTC.

The CDR3 here is CASSFFGAGDTQYF. The CDR3, as DNA: TGTGCCAGCAGCTTTTTTGGGGCAGGAGATACGCAGTATTTT. The chain couples TRBV7-9 to TRBJ2-3, with TRBD1 as a possible D gene (5 bases). CDR3 size: 14 residues. Trimming stripped 3 bases from V and 5 bases from J, with 12 bases between. Germline CDR1 SEHNR, CDR2 FQNEAQ (reference sequence).

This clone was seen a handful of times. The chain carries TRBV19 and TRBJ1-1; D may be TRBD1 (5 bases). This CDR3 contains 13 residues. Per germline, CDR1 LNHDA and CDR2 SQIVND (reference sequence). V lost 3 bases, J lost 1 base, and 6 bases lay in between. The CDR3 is CASSMGQNTEAFF. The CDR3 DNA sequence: TGTGCCAGTAGTATGGGGCAGAACACTGAAGCTTTCTTT.

The CDR3 nucleotides read TGTGCCAGCAGCTATCCAAGGGGCAGGGGAGATAACGGGCAGTACTTC. Translating it yields CASSYPRGRGDNGQYF. The V call is TRBV9, the J call TRBJ2-7, with D perhaps matching TRBD1 (6 bases). V lost 4 bases, J lost 9 bases, and 26 bases lay in between. The CDR3 sequence is 16 residues long. The germline gives CDR1 SGDLS, CDR2 YYNGEE.

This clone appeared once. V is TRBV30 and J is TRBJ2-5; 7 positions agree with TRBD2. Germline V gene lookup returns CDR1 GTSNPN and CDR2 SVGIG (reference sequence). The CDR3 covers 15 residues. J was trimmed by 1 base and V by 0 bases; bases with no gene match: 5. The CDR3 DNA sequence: TGTGCCTGGAGTGTATTTTCTAGCGGCCAAGAGACCCAGTACTTC. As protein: CAWSVFSSGQETQYF.

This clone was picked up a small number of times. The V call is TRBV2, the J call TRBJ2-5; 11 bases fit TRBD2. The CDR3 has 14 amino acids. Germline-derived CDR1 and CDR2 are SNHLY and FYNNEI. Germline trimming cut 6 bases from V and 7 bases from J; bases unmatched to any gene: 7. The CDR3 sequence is CASRSTSGGGTQYF. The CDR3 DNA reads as TGTGCCAGCAGGTCCACTAGCGGGGGAGGGACCCAGTACTTC.

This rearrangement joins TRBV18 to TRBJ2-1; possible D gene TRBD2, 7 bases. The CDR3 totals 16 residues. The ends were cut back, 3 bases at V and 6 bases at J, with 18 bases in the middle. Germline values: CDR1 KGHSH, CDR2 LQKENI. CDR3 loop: CASSPNAGARPNEQFF. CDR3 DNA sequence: TGTGCCAGCTCACCCAATGCGGGGGCCCGCCCCAATGAGCAGTTCTTC.